These 18 T cell receptor beta chains came from one sample sequenced in a study of T cells in localized non-small cell lung cancer. The data were produced by immunoSEQ multiplex PCR, yet TCRdb's version contains in-frame clones alone and is incomplete. The profile covers about 57,000 clones, with roughly 92% appearing a single time and nearly 20% taken by the ten largest. The sequenced sample was peripheral blood, obtained before any cancer treatment. These receptors were obtained from a man aged 40-75 years with stage I lung adenocarcinoma.

The CDR3 region is CASSLGGRGSGYEQYF. CDR3 DNA: TGTGCCAGCAGCTTGGGGGGTAGGGGTTCGGGCTACGAGCAGTACTTC. The chain couples TRBV5-4 to TRBJ2-7; tentatively, D is TRBD1 (5 bases). This CDR3 has 16 amino acids. V shed 0 bases and J shed 3 bases, with 16 bases lying between them. Germline CDR1 reads SGHNT; CDR2 reads YYREEE (reference sequence).

The chain uses TRBV28 and TRBJ2-5, with D perhaps TRBD1 (5 bases). Trimming cost V 3 bases and J 4 bases, with 9 bases left between them. The germline V gene encodes CDR1 MDHEN and CDR2 SYDVKM. CDR3 length equals 13 residues. The CDR3 region is CASSFNRGETQYF. CDR3 bases: TGTGCCAGCAGTTTTAATAGGGGAGAGACCCAGTACTTC.

This rearrangement joins TRBV2 to TRBJ2-5, with 10 bases lining up with TRBD2. Per the germline V gene, CDR1 is SNHLY and CDR2 is FYNNEI. The CDR3 loop spans 15 amino acids. After removal of 6 bases from V and 3 bases from J, the junction contained 7 bases not matched to a gene. The CDR3 bases are TGTGCCAGCAGCCCGGGACTAGCGACCGAAGAGACCCAGTACTTC. This encodes CASSPGLATEETQYF.

The chain recombines TRBV6-4 with TRBJ2-3, with 16 bases matching TRBD2. The CDR3 is 17 amino acids. V lost 4 bases to trimming and J lost 5 bases; unmatched junction nucleotides: 6. Looked up from germline, CDR1 is MRHNA and CDR2 is SNTAGT. CDR3 region: CASSGGLAGGPGDTQYF. The CDR3 nucleotides read TGTGCCAGCAGTGGGGGACTAGCGGGAGGGCCAGGAGATACGCAGTATTTT.

The chain uses TRBV10-3 and TRBJ2-3, with D possibly matching TRBD2 (5 bases). CDR1 and CDR2 from the germline V gene are ENHRY and SYGVKD. The CDR3 is made up of 13 amino acids. The V end was cut by 9 bases, the J end by 0 bases, with 10 bases between. CDR3 nucleotides: TGTGCCATTCAACGACTAAGCACAGATACGCAGTATTTT. Protein product: CAIQRLSTDTQYF.

V and J are TRBV5-4 and TRBJ2-7, with D unresolved. Germline V gene lookup returns CDR1 SGHNT and CDR2 YYREEE (reference sequence). The CDR3 totals 14 residues. Trimming removed 1 base at V and 1 base at J, with 9 bases between. CDR3 bases: TGTGCCAGCAGCTTGCAGCTAGAATCCTACGAGCAGTACTTC. Amino acids: CASSLQLESYEQYF.

The chain combines TRBV27 with TRBJ1-1; unclear D gene. Trimming left V 5 bases short and J 11 bases short, with 21 bases between. Germline CDR1 reads MNHEY; CDR2 reads SMNVEV (reference sequence). The CDR3 is 14 amino acids. CDR3 protein: CASSSTGINLGAFF. CDR3 DNA sequence: TGTGCCAGCAGTAGCACCGGGATAAACCTTGGGGCTTTCTTT.

The chain combines TRBV5-1 with TRBJ2-1, with TRBD2 matching over 8 bases. The V segment lost 4 bases and the J segment 7 bases; nucleotides outside the gene matches: 10. The germline V gene has CDR1 SGHRS and CDR2 YFSETQ. The CDR3 is 15 residues long. The CDR3, as DNA: TGCGCCAGCAGCGAGGTCCTAGCGGGCAGGAATGAGCAGTTCTTC. Translated, it gives CASSEVLAGRNEQFF.

The rearrangement links TRBV19 to TRBJ2-7; tentatively, D is TRBD2 (6 bases). V gave up 6 bases and J gave up 1 base, with 13 bases separating them. From germline, CDR1 is LNHDA and CDR2 SQIVND (reference sequence). The CDR3 extends over 14 amino acids. The CDR3: CASRSGGSSYEQYF. The CDR3 nucleotides read TGTGCCAGTAGGTCCGGGGGTAGTTCCTACGAGCAGTACTTC.

The chain joins TRBV15 to TRBJ2-3, with TRBD2 identical over 12 bases. Germline CDR1 and CDR2: LNHNV and YYDKDF (reference sequence). The CDR3 has 20 amino acids. The V and J ends lost 0 bases and 5 bases, in that order; junction bases with no gene match: 15. CDR3 region: CATSRDLGLAGLPTRDTQYF. In nucleotides, the CDR3 is TGTGCCACCAGCAGAGATCTAGGACTAGCGGGACTCCCCACCAGAGATACGCAGTATTTT.

The chain carries TRBV7-2 and TRBJ2-4, with 8 bases matching TRBD2. The CDR3 sequence is 15 residues long. The V and J ends lost 4 bases and 2 bases, in that order; junction bases with no gene match: 4. Germline loops: CDR1 SGHTA, CDR2 FQGNSA. The CDR3 spells CASSSRTSSKNIQYF. The CDR3 nucleotides are TGTGCCAGCAGCTCGAGGACTAGCTCCAAAAACATTCAGTACTTC. The full variable domain, its missing parts supplied by reference TRBV7-2 and TRBJ2-4, is GAGVSQSPSNKVTEKGKDVELRCDPISGHTALYWYRQSLGQGLEFLIYFQGNSAPDKSGLPSDRFSAERTGGSVSTLTIQRTQQEDSAVYLCASSSRTSSKNIQYFGAGTRLSVL.

The chain couples TRBV10-2 to TRBJ1-5; no definite D call. CDR3 length: 14 amino acids. V was pared by 0 bases and J by 3 bases, with 6 bases between. Germline CDR1 reads WSHSY; CDR2 reads SAAADI. CDR3: CASSESDINQPQHF. CDR3 sequence (DNA): TGCGCCAGCAGTGAGTCAGATATCAATCAGCCCCAGCATTTT.

The gene calls are TRBV28 and TRBJ2-1; D unclear. The V and J ends lost 5 bases and 6 bases respectively, with 8 bases between them. This CDR3 is 12 amino acids long. Germline V CDR1 and CDR2: MDHEN, SYDVKM. Here the CDR3 reads CASSLRRNEQFF. The CDR3 nucleotides are TGTGCCAGCAGTCTCCGGCGCAATGAGCAGTTCTTC.

The V call is TRBV10-3, the J call TRBJ2-7, with D maybe TRBD2 (6 bases). CDR3 size: 14 residues. CDR1 and CDR2 (germline): ENHRY, SYGVKD. CDR3 DNA: TGTGCTATTCGGCCGGGGGAGATGAGGTGGGAGCAGTACTTC. Protein product: CAIRPGEMRWEQYF.

The chain combines TRBV7-9 with TRBJ2-3; weak D call: TRBD2 (6 bases). Germline CDR1 SEHNR, CDR2 FQNEAQ (reference sequence). V was clipped by 8 bases and J by 1 base, with 13 bases between them. The CDR3 has 14 amino acids. Here the CDR3 DNA reads TGTGCCAGCGCCCAGCCGGGGGGCACAGATACGCAGTATTTT. It specifies CASAQPGGTDTQYF.

The V and J genes are TRBV10-3 and TRBJ2-6, with TRBD1 as a possible D gene (9 bases). The CDR3 covers 17 residues. The V end was cut by 10 bases, the J end by 0 bases, with 19 bases between. CDR1 ENHRY and CDR2 SYGVKD come from the germline V gene. This CDR3 is CATRGGTGLSGANVLTF. In nucleotides, the CDR3 is TGTGCCACCCGGGGGGGGACAGGGCTCTCTGGGGCCAACGTCCTGACTTTC.

The rearrangement links TRBV29-1 to TRBJ1-1, with TRBD1 as a possible D gene (6 bases). The V end lost 2 bases, the J end lost 7 bases, and 11 bases lay between the germline ends. Germline-derived CDR1 and CDR2 are SQVTM and ANQGSEA. CDR3 length equals 12 residues. In DNA, the CDR3 is TGCAGCGTTGAATGGCCGACAGGTGAAGCTTTCTTT. Amino acids: CSVEWPTGEAFF.

V and J are TRBV6-5 and TRBJ2-5; weak D call: TRBD2 (6 bases). The J call is uncertain, as TRBJ2-7 better fits the DNA end. CDR1 MNHEY and CDR2 SVGAGI come from the germline V gene. CDR3 length: 14 residues. The CDR3 DNA sequence: TGTGCCAGCAGTTACTCGGGCGGGGACTACGAGCAGTACTTC. Protein product: CASSYSGGDYEQYF.